These T cell receptor beta chains were read from a single sample in a study of cytotoxic CD8 clonotypes in ibrutinib-treated CLL. Sequencing was performed with immunoSEQ multiplex PCR; in TCRdb, only in-frame clones are kept and a portion is missing. Of 200,000 or so clones listed, about three quarters were seen once; the top ten hold about 6.2%. The sample here was PBMCs, taken after 12 months of ibrutinib treatment. These receptors all stem from a human donor with chronic lymphocytic leukemia. Both conserved end residues are part of each CDR3. The order of the fields is CDR3 protein, V gene, J gene.

CASSSQTGEQPQHF	TRBV6-6	TRBJ1-5
CASSPTFGQNQPQHF	TRBV18	TRBJ1-5
CASSIGGQPQHF	TRBV19	TRBJ1-5
CSARGNAEAFF	TRBV20-1	TRBJ1-1
CATSRVTRLGEPTGELFF	TRBV15	TRBJ2-2
CAWSVEGGQQPQHF	TRBV30	TRBJ1-5
CASSRKGARSFF	TRBV6-6	TRBJ1-1
CSVEVGGVNTDTQYF	TRBV29-1	TRBJ2-3
CASSTGGGGYNEQFF	TRBV9	TRBJ2-1
CASRQGAGQPQHF	TRBV6-1	TRBJ1-5
CASSLRLAGRREQYF	TRBV5-6	TRBJ2-7
CASSMARDRGPSTEAFF	TRBV19	TRBJ1-1
CASSLIQGGEQFF	TRBV11-2	TRBJ2-1
CASSPGDRGFEQYF	TRBV7-9	TRBJ2-7
CAWSTTQGRPHQPQHF	TRBV30	TRBJ1-5
CASIWDGNTGELFF	TRBV2	TRBJ2-2
CASSDRQGQYYGYTF	TRBV10-2	TRBJ1-2
CASSPGGVRGPGNTIYF	TRBV7-9	TRBJ1-3